These 11 T cell receptor beta chains originate from one sample sequenced in a study of T cell changes during pregnancy in multiple sclerosis. Clones were sequenced by immunoSEQ multiplex PCR, and TCRdb holds only the in-frame ones, with some missing. The sample shows about 20,000 clones, about 90% of them seen only once. The sample consisted of CD8+ T cells from peripheral blood mononuclear cells, taken in the second trimester of pregnancy. The receptors were sampled from a female donor in good health, enrolled as a control in a pregnancy study.

The rearrangement joins TRBV7-9 to TRBJ1-1; no clear D gene. Trimming left V 5 bases short and J 1 base short, with 8 bases between. This CDR3 is built from 13 residues. The germline gives CDR1 SEHNR, CDR2 FQNEAQ (reference sequence). Here the CDR3 DNA reads TGTGCCAGCAGCGTCACACAGAACACTGAAGCTTTCTTT. This translates into CASSVTQNTEAFF. The complete variable domain, with remaining parts taken from reference TRBV7-9 and TRBJ1-1, reads DTGVSQNPRHKITKRGQNVTFRCDPISEHNRLYWYRQTLGQGPEFLTYFQNEAQLEKSRLLSDRFSAERPKGSFSTLEIQRTEQGDSAMYLCASSVTQNTEAFFGQGTRLTVV.

This clone was detected only once. This chain uses TRBV11-2 with TRBJ2-2, with D perhaps TRBD2 (5 bases). Deletions cut 11 bases from V and 2 bases from J, with 12 bases between. The CDR3 sequence is 13 residues long. Per the germline V gene, CDR1 is SGHAT and CDR2 is FQNNGV. The CDR3 DNA reads as TGTGCCGAAAGGACTTTTAACACCGGGGAGCTGTTTTTT. The encoded protein is CAERTFNTGELFF.

The V call is TRBV4-3, the J call TRBJ1-4; D not resolved. V lost 4 bases, J lost 1 base, and 10 bases lay in between. The CDR3 runs 15 residues. CDR1 LGHNA and CDR2 YSLEER come from the germline V gene. The CDR3 sequence: CASSPTQVTNEKLFF. The CDR3 nucleotides are TGCGCCAGCAGCCCGACCCAGGTAACTAATGAAAAACTGTTTTTT.

This clone appeared a few times. J is TRBJ2-2 and V is TRBV7-9; no clear D. The CDR3 extends over 14 amino acids. V was cut by 3 bases and J by 1 base, with 6 bases left in between. CDR1 is SEHNR and CDR2 is FQNEAQ in the germline V gene (reference sequence). The CDR3 nucleotides are TGTGCCAGCAGCTTTGGCGGGAACACCGGGGAGCTGTTTTTT. Amino acids: CASSFGGNTGELFF. Complete variable domain (other parts from reference TRBV7-9 and TRBJ2-2): DTGVSQNPRHKITKRGQNVTFRCDPISEHNRLYWYRQTLGQGPEFLTYFQNEAQLEKSRLLSDRFSAERPKGSFSTLEIQRTEQGDSAMYLCASSFGGNTGELFFGEGSRLTVL.

Written as DNA, the CDR3 is TGTGCCAGCAGCTCCCCAACACATATTGGCGGGCCCTACAATGAGCAGTTCTTC. This sequence encodes CASSSPTHIGGPYNEQFF. This chain connects TRBV7-9 to TRBJ2-1; tentatively, D is TRBD2 (5 bases). Germline CDR1 SEHNR, CDR2 FQNEAQ (reference sequence). The V end lost 4 bases, the J end lost 2 bases, and 21 bases lay between the germline ends. The CDR3 is 18 amino acids. Variable domain in full (rest from reference TRBV7-9 and TRBJ2-1): DTGVSQNPRHKITKRGQNVTFRCDPISEHNRLYWYRQTLGQGPEFLTYFQNEAQLEKSRLLSDRFSAERPKGSFSTLEIQRTEQGDSAMYLCASSSPTHIGGPYNEQFFGPGTRLTVL.

V usage is TRBV19 and J usage is TRBJ1-5; the D is unclear. The CDR3 covers 15 residues. Per germline, CDR1 LNHDA and CDR2 SQIVND (reference sequence). Trimming stripped 5 bases from V and 7 bases from J, with 18 bases between. The CDR3 region is CASSDRDTPGQPQHF. CDR3 in DNA: TGTGCCAGTAGTGACCGTGACACCCCGGGGCAGCCCCAGCATTTT.

The CDR3 DNA follows: TGTGCCAGCAGTTTAATCCCGACAGGGGGGGATGGCTACACCTTC. The encoded protein is CASSLIPTGGDGYTF. This chain connects TRBV27 to TRBJ1-2; 9 nucleotides agree with TRBD1. The V and J ends lost 2 bases and 6 bases, in that order; junction bases with no gene match: 7. The CDR3 covers 15 residues. Looked up from germline, CDR1 is MNHEY and CDR2 is SMNVEV (reference sequence).

The gene calls are TRBV27 and TRBJ2-1; 15 bases are shared with TRBD2. The J segment lost 8 bases and the V segment lost 6 bases, leaving 8 bases of the junction unmatched. The length of the CDR3 is 16 residues. CDR1 is MNHEY and CDR2 is SMNVEV in the germline V gene (reference sequence). The CDR3: CASRSSGTSGRYEQFF. CDR3 in DNA: TGTGCCAGCAGGTCCTCCGGGACTAGCGGGAGGTATGAGCAGTTCTTC.

J is TRBJ2-7 and V is TRBV28; TRBD2 is a possible D gene (5 bases). The CDR3 is 16 residues long. CDR1 is MDHEN, CDR2 SYDVKM, per germline. The V end lost 2 bases, the J end lost 3 bases, and 17 bases lay between the germline ends. The chain's CDR3 is CASSLSVGSLDYEQYF. DNA for the CDR3: TGTGCCAGCAGTTTAAGCGTTGGGAGCTTAGACTACGAGCAGTACTTC.

This clone was counted once. This chain connects TRBV15 to TRBJ2-3; 8 bases are a match to TRBD2. The V gene end was trimmed by 3 bases and the J gene end by 2 bases; junction bases not matched to a gene: 7. CDR1 is LNHNV and CDR2 is YYDKDF in the germline V gene (reference sequence). CDR3 length equals 16 residues. In DNA, the CDR3 is TGTGCCACCAGCAGGGGAGCGGGGGAGGCCACAGATACGCAGTATTTT. It is translated as CATSRGAGEATDTQYF.

In its sample, this clone was seen once. The chain employs TRBV7-2 and TRBJ1-5, with TRBD1 matching 7 bases. Germline V gene data show CDR1 as SGHTA and CDR2 as FQGNSA. V gave up 2 bases and J gave up 6 bases; unmatched junction bases: 1. This CDR3 region has 13 residues. The CDR3 sequence: CASSLTGAQPQHF. DNA of the CDR3: TGTGCCAGCAGCTTAACAGGGGCTCAGCCCCAGCATTTT.